Described below is a single TCR beta chain sequence and its context. Its antigen is as yet unknown. Focal radiation plus CTLA-4 blockade with ipilimumab was given to patients with chemo-refractory metastatic non-small-cell lung cancer. Libraries were prepared by immunoSEQ multiplex PCR; TCRdb keeps only in-frame clonotypes and omits some of them. The top ten hold 20% to 25% of the sample, which has about 80,000 clones, about 78% seen once. This record belongs to a study of radiotherapy plus CTLA-4 blockade in lung cancer. Regarding the study as a whole: After radiotherapy and ipilimumab, tumor-derived clones expanded in peripheral blood.

V shed 6 bases, J shed 5 bases, and the junction held 3 bases outside the gene matches. The CDR3 extends over 14 amino acids. Germline V gene lookup returns CDR1 SGHTA and CDR2 FQGNSA. The starting material was peripheral blood, obtained from a patient treated with radiotherapy plus ipilimumab. The sequence was collected from a human donor with non-small cell lung cancer whose response to radiotherapy plus ipilimumab could not be evaluated. Some clones in this sample may be carry-over from other donors' samples. The chain is built from TRBV7-2 and TRBJ1-6; 8 bases align to TRBD1. In DNA, the CDR3 is TGTGCCAGCAGTCGGACAGGGAATAATTCACCCCTCCACTTT. Residues: CASSRTGNNSPLHF.